Given below is one T cell receptor beta chain in context. It has no known antigen specificity. Base qualities are not recorded, but no much larger clone differs from it by a single base. In total, approximately 690 healthy bone marrow donors made up the cohort. At the time of sampling, all cohort members were nominally healthy, though unrecorded immune exposures were likely present. The donor was CMV seropositive and belonged to the group of 250 to 300 seropositive cohort members. Every donor gave a peripheral blood sample, and the peripheral blood mononuclear cells from that sample were used for TCR beta sequencing. The Qiagen DNeasy Blood Extraction Kit was used to extract genomic DNA from the blood cell samples. To prepare the library, the immunoSEQ multiplex PCR assay was applied. A mixture of 60 forward primers for TCR Vbeta segments and 13 reverse primers for TCR Jbeta segments was used in the multiplex PCR. The CDR3 region of rearranged TCR beta genes was amplified from genomic DNA by a multiplex PCR assay. The amplified TCR beta libraries were sequenced on the Illumina HiSeq System as 87-base-pair reads. As for the authors' bioinformatics: A later analysis counted 75 million to 100 million unique TCR beta chains across the 666 repertoires, and roughly 11 million of these chains were shared by at least two donors. Raw reads were error-corrected and collapsed into unique sequences by a nearest-neighbor algorithm in which closely related sequences were merged to remove PCR and sequencing errors. To assign V, D and J gene segments, CDR3 sequences were aligned to IMGT reference sequences. For a sequence to be retained, a match of at least six nucleotides was required to both a V gene segment and a J gene segment. Rearrangements were classified as productive when the CDR3 lacked stop codons and remained in frame with V and J, and all other rearrangements were classified as non-productive. CDR3 was defined by IMGT convention, running from the second conserved V-encoded cysteine to the conserved J-encoded phenylalanine. The earlier analysis of 550 to 650 of the donors excluded any sequence lacking an unambiguous match to a single V gene segment. In an earlier analysis of 500 to 750 of the donors, V segments were called functional above 56.7% productive rearrangements and were called segregating when the between-donor standard deviation exceeded 5%. A statistical classification framework was developed to diagnose cytomegalovirus status using the catalog of TCR beta chain sequences. In a later analysis, V and J genes were assigned by comparing TCR nucleotide sequences against IMGT/GENE-DB human TR gene sequences. A later analysis assigned CDR3 sequences and most-parsimonious VDJ recombination scenarios with the TCRdist pipeline. In a later analysis, each TCR beta chain was defined by its CDR3 amino acid sequence together with its V-gene family, and reads lacking a unique V-gene family were excluded. To address suspected cross-contamination and a sequencing artifact, a later analysis removed around 600 highly shared, low-generation-probability nucleotide sequences. A later analysis calculated a clonal expansion index for each public chain from normalized within-repertoire ranks of inferred template counts. Generation probabilities in a later analysis came from a VDJ recombination model fitted to out-of-frame rearrangements, and those results were checked against IGoR. In a later analysis, hypergeometric tests were used to score TCR-TCR, TCR-HLA and TCR-CMV co-occurrence, with a repertoire-size bias correction applied to TCR pairs. In a later analysis, false discovery rates were estimated by permuting HLA or CMV assignments 20 times. A later analysis grouped co-occurring TCRs with DBSCAN, adding TCRdist sequence similarity when clustering within HLA-allele-positive subsets. Co-occurrence clustering excluded repertoires with fewer than 30,000 or more than 120,000 public chains, plus five with anomalous nucleotide sharing. TCRdb mirrors the immuneACCESS table, restricted to in-frame sequences. Some clones are absent from its copies; in checked studies, under half trace to an unresolved V gene, and the reason for the others is unknown. D and trimming were read from the DNA, whereas the V and J calls and clone size are those reported in that table. The sample table lists roughly 190,000 clones, 78% of them with a count of one. Approximately 14% of the sample rests with the top ten.

The junction shows trimming of 2 bases on V and 2 bases on J, and the gene matches do not reach 4 bases of it. From the germline V gene, CDR1 is MDHEN and CDR2 is SYDVKM. The CDR3 numbers 16 residues from cysteine through phenylalanine. The DNA shown is the 48-base CDR3, in frame from base 1. The data originate from a study of cytomegalovirus exposure and HLA in healthy donors (dated by TCRdb to the late 2010s). Describing the broader study: An earlier analysis of some 620 of the donors reported approximately 280 Gb of sequence data and 117 million unique TCR beta sequences obtained from roughly 170 million T cells. About 280 gigabases of sequencing data and tens of millions of unique TCR sequences were included in an early release covering about 700 HLA-typed donors. Of the 350 to 450 genotyped donors, over 65% fell in the genetic ancestry cluster associated with self-reported Caucasian donors. The study was designed to test whether signatures of past pathogen exposure could be identified by cataloging public T cell receptors. The T cell repertoires of about 700 subjects were profiled by immunosequencing and related to cytomegalovirus serostatus. In addition to the first cohort of approximately 670 subjects, a separate validation cohort of approximately 130 different subjects was used. To predict cytomegalovirus infection status, the study combined high-throughput TCR immunosequencing, statistical association of individual TCRs with disease status, and machine learning. In a later analysis, previously published TCR beta repertoires from about 670 donors were re-analyzed and high-resolution HLA genotyping was added so that TCR occurrence patterns could be studied. The later analysis used no new phenotypic data to find candidate immune exposures, relying instead on TCR beta sequences and their occurrence across donors. An earlier analysis of several hundred of the donors applied high-throughput TCR beta sequencing to assess whether each TCR beta V gene segment acted as functional or pseudogenic. Donor age, sex, ethnicity and CMV serostatus were compiled alongside the repertoire data. In a later genetic analysis, genome-wide SNP genotypes for about three fifths of the 666 donors were used, and that subset was treated as a discovery cohort. Every discovery cohort repertoire had been produced on one sequencing platform. HLA typing included class I and class II loci at four-digit resolution. The number of typed donors differed by locus: roughly 629-640 for A, B, C, DRB1 and DQB1; 500 to 550 for DQA1; approximately 600 for DPA1; and around 470 for DPB1. Roughly 5 DR-DQ haplotypes were handled as single units for association and clustering, since linkage in the cohort was strong. Across 300 to 400 genotyped donors of the cohort, an average of about 240,000 unique TCR beta nucleotide sequences per donor were sequenced, and roughly 20% of those sequences were non-productive. Broad study findings and their caveats: The classifier was reported to diagnose cytomegalovirus status with high specificity and sensitivity in both the original and validation cohorts. The only immune exposure information available for the cohort was CMV serostatus. The 87-base-pair reads could not distinguish some IMGT-functional V segments, including TRBV6-2 and TRBV6-3, so those segments were excluded. A later analysis associated some 17,000 TCR beta sequences with specific HLA alleles at a false discovery rate of 0.05. A total of roughly 160 TCR beta chains were listed by the study as associated with cytomegalovirus. In a later analysis, most CMV-associated TCR beta chains were found to appear HLA-restricted, with HLA associations seemingly driven largely by CMV exposure. When HLA alleles, especially DR and DQ, strongly co-occurred, TCR associations were difficult to assign to individual alleles. A later genetic analysis associated a missense DCLRE1C variant with V-gene and J-gene trimming of TCR beta chains, and an independent cohort replicated the association. In vitro tests confirmed that a few of the cytomegalovirus-associated TCR beta chains recognize cytomegalovirus antigens. A further reported finding was that TCR beta sequences accurately predicted the HLA-A and HLA-B alleles for most subjects in the first cohort. Linkage disequilibrium might explain the correlated functional status among segregating V segments, but an unknown experimental factor could not be ruled out. Several of the top co-occurrence clusters appeared to be linked to parvovirus B19, influenza, CMV and Epstein-Barr virus, according to a later analysis. A later analysis found that HLA-associated TCR beta chains were more clonally expanded and had lower generation probabilities than equally common non-associated chains. The earlier analysis of approximately 590 of the donors excluded about 16 rarely observed V segments, including chromosome 9 orphons, because counts were too low. Because HLA typing was unavailable for some donors at each locus, only the typed subset was used in association tests. Most TCR sequences were seen in very few donors, while some public TCRs were found in many individuals. This cohort had only TCR beta chains sequenced, and the lack of alpha or paired-chain data limited which features could be detected. According to a later genetic analysis, donors in an Asian-associated ancestry cluster had fewer N-insertions in productive TCRs than the approximately 700-donor mean. The authors suggested that the approach could potentially be generalized to other disease states and immunological phenotypes. The presence/absence analyses assumed that sequencing depth was roughly uniform across donors, and that assumption may not be true. A cluster of highly shared sequence variants was judged likely to be a technical artifact of the sequencing pipeline. In an earlier analysis of approximately 590 of the donors, most TCR beta V segments appeared in productive rearrangements about 90% or about 30% of the time, broadly matching IMGT annotations. According to a later analysis, TCR association rates differed among HLA loci, with DRB1 alleles showing the most associated TCRs and HLA-C alleles showing the fewest.

The sequence was collected from a woman younger than 45 in good health and CMV-seropositive. The specimen was PBMCs. The V and J genes are TRBV28 and TRBJ1-3, with TRBD1 matching 9 junction bases. Here the CDR3 is given as CASSLADRGAGNTIYF. The nucleotide sequence reads as follows: TGTGCCAGCAGTTTAGCGGACAGGGGTGCTGGAAACACCATATATTTT.